The clone carrying this T cell receptor beta chain was counted only a few times. Antigen: not known. These data are taken from a study of beta chain features in type 1 diabetes. Study findings and constraints: Patients showed naive, central memory and Treg TCRB repertoires that appeared more similar than those of healthy donors. Across all four CD4+ subsets, people with type 1 diabetes showed modestly shorter TCRB CDR3s.

Germline V gene lookup returns CDR1 PRHDT and CDR2 FYEKMQ (reference sequence). This CDR3 has 15 amino acids. Losses at the gene ends were 6 bases for V and 2 bases for J; bases not matched to a gene: 5. TCRB transcripts that were expressed got sequenced, as all of the isolated RNA had been reverse transcribed. Naive, central memory and regulatory T cell samples came to a mean of about 3.9 million reads. Sequenced by immunoSEQ multiplex PCR; TCRdb stores in-frame clones only, minus some. The repertoire includes 630,000 or so clones, over 12% of them detected once, and roughly 0.04% sits in the top ten.

The source material was naive CD4+ T cells from blood. The TCR comes from a man aged 18 to 35 with type 1 diabetes. This sequence joins TRBV13 and TRBJ2-2; TRBD2 matches at 8 bases. CDR3 amino acids: CASRGGRPNTGELFF. Written as DNA, the CDR3 is TGTGCCAGCAGGGGCGGGAGGCCAAACACCGGGGAGCTGTTTTTT. Full variable domain (outside the CDR3, taken from reference TRBV13 and TRBJ2-2): AAGVIQSPRHLIKEKRETATLKCYPIPRHDTVYWYQQGPGQDPQFLISFYEKMQSDKGSIPDRFSAQQFSDYHSELNMSSLELGDSALYFCASRGGRPNTGELFFGEGSRLTVL.